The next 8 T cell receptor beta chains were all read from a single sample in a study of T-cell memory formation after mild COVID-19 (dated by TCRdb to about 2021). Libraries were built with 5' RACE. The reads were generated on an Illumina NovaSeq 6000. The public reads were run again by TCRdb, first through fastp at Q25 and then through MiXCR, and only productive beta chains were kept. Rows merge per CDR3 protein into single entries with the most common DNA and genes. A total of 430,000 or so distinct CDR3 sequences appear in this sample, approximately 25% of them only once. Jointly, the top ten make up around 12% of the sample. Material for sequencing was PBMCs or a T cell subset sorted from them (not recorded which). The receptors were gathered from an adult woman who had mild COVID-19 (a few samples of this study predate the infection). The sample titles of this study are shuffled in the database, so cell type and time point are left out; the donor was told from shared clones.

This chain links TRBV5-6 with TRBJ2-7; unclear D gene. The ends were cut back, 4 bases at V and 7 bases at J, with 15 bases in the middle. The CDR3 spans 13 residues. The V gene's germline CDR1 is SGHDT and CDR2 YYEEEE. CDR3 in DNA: TGTGCCAGCAGCATAGGACCCTCCGGGGAGCAGTACTTC. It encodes CASSIGPSGEQYF.

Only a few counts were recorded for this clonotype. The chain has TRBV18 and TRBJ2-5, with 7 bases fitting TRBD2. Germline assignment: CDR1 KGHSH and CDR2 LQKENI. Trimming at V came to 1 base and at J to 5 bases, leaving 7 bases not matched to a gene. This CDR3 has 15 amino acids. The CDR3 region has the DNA TGTGCCAGCTCACCACGGGAGGGGTCCAGGGAGACCCAGTACTTC. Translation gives CASSPREGSRETQYF.

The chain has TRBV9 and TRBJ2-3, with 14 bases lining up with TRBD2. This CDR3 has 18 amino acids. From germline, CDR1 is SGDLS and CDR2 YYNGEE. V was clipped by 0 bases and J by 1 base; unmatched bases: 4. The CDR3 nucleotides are TGTGCCAGCAGCGTAGCTCCGACTAGCGGGGGGGGCACAGATACGCAGTATTTT. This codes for CASSVAPTSGGGTDTQYF.

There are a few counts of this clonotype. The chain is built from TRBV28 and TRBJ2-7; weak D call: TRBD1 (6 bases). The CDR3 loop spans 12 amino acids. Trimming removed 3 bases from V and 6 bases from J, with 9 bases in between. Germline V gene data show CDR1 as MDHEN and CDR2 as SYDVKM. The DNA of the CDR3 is TGTGCCAGCAGTTTCCCAGGGGCCGAGCAGTACTTC. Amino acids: CASSFPGAEQYF.

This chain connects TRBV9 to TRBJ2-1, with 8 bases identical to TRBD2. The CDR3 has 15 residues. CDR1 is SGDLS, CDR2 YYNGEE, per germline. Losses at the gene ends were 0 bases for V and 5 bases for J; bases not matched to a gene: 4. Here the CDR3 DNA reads TGTGCCAGCAGCGTAGGCAGCGGGAGTAACAATGAGCAGTTCTTC. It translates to CASSVGSGSNNEQFF.

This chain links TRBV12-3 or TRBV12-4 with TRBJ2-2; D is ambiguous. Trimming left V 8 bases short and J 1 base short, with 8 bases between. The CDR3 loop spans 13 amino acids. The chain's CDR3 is CASHQGNTGELFF. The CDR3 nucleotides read TGTGCCAGCCACCAAGGGAACACCGGGGAGCTGTTTTTT.

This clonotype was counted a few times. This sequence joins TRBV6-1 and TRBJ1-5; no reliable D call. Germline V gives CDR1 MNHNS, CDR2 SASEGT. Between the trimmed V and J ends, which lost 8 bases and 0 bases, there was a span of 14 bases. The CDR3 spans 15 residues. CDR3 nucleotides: TGTGCCAGCGTCTCTCACCTCTATAGCAATCAGCCCCAGCATTTT. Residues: CASVSHLYSNQPQHF.

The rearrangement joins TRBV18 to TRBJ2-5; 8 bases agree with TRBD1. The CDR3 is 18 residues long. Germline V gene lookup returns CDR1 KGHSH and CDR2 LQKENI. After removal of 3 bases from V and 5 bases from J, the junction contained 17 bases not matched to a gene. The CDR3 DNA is TGTGCCAGCTCACCGACGACAGGGGTTTTCACGGCCGGGGAGACCCAGTACTTC. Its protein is CASSPTTGVFTAGETQYF.